A selection of T cell receptor beta chains follows, all from one sample in a study of blood T cell repertoires in COVID-19. Produced via immunoSEQ multiplex PCR; TCRdb's table is partial and in-frame only. The table includes about 180,000 clones, about nine tenths detected once. The sample consisted of peripheral blood. Source of these receptors: a man between 18 and 29 years old who had recovered from COVID-19. Both conserved end residues are part of each CDR3. Fields, in order: V gene, D gene, J gene, clone size, CDR3 DNA, CDR3 protein. D genes are given only for firm matches. Some rows have no size entry. The others give once, few or many, or a class for an expanded clone.

TRBV5-1	TRBD1	TRBJ2-5	NA	TGCGCCAGCAGCAGAGGGACAGGAAGTCTCGAGACCCAGTACTTC	CASSRGTGSLETQYF
TRBV5-1	NA	TRBJ2-7	NA	TGCGCCAGCAGCGAACCCCAGGTCTACGAGCAGTACTTC	CASSEPQVYEQYF
TRBV25-1	NA	TRBJ2-7	NA	TGTGCCAGCAGTAGCTCCTCACTAGCTCAGCAGTACTTC	CASSSSSLAQQYF
TRBV6-6	TRBD2	TRBJ2-1	once	TGTGCCAGCAGTTCTGGACTAGGACTTAATGAGCAGTTCTTC	CASSSGLGLNEQFF
TRBV7-2	NA	TRBJ2-3	NA	TGTGCCAGCAGCCCCAGCTTACTAGTAACAGATACGCAGTATTTT	CASSPSLLVTDTQYF
TRBV19	NA	TRBJ1-1	NA	TGTGCCAGTAGTTTCCCCGGGGGGGGCACTGAAGCTTTCTTT	CASSFPGGGTEAFF
TRBV4-1	NA	TRBJ2-7	NA	TGCGCCAGCAGCCAAGAGGTTAGGACTTTAGGTGAGCAGTACTTC	CASSQEVRTLGEQYF
TRBV20-1	NA	TRBJ1-1	NA	TGCAGTGCTAGTTTACCCTTAATTACAGTCCCCGAAGCTTTCTTT	CSASLPLITVPEAFF
TRBV11-2	NA	TRBJ1-6	NA	TGTGCCAGCAGCTTAGGGCGGACAGCTAATTCACCCCTCCACTTT	CASSLGRTANSPLHF
TRBV5-4	TRBD2	TRBJ2-1	NA	TGTGCCAGCAGCCAAGGGACTAGCGGGTACAATGAGCAGTTCTTC	CASSQGTSGYNEQFF
TRBV4-3	TRBD2	TRBJ2-7	NA	TGCGCCAGCAGCCCCCCGGGGGGGGTGTCGTACGAGCAGTACTTC	CASSPPGGVSYEQYF
TRBV27	TRBD2	TRBJ2-7	NA	TGTGCCAGCAGTAGCCCTAGCGGAACCTACGAGCAGTACTTC	CASSSPSGTYEQYF
TRBV6-5	TRBD2	TRBJ2-2	once	TGTGCCAGCAGTACCTGGGGGGGGAACACCGGGGAGCTGTTTTTT	CASSTWGGNTGELFF
TRBV15	TRBD1	TRBJ2-1	NA	TGTGCCACCAGCAGAGACGGGACAGGTGGCGATGAGCAGTTCTTC	CATSRDGTGGDEQFF
TRBV5-1	NA	TRBJ1-6	NA	TGCGCCAGCAGCTTGGTGAGTGAAAATTCACCCCTCCACTTT	CASSLVSENSPLHF
TRBV27	NA	TRBJ1-1	NA	TGTGCCAGCAGTCCTTGGGGGGGCGAAATGAACACTGAAGCTTTCTTT	CASSPWGGEMNTEAFF
TRBV7-2	TRBD2	TRBJ2-3	NA	TGTGCCAGCAGCAGGGAAGTAGCGGGATCAGATACGCAGTATTTT	CASSREVAGSDTQYF
TRBV2	NA	TRBJ1-1	NA	TGTGCCAGCACCCTCAAACAGGCTTTGAACACTGAAGCTTTCTTT	CASTLKQALNTEAFF
TRBV5-4	NA	TRBJ2-3	once	TGTGCCAGCAGCCCGACTAGAAGCACAGATACGCAGTATTTT	CASSPTRSTDTQYF
TRBV19	NA	TRBJ2-2	many	TGTGCCAGCTCTCCCTACTCGGGGTCCGGGGAGCTGTTTTTT	CASSPYSGSGELFF
TRBV5-6	NA	TRBJ2-2	few	TGTGCCAGCAGGGAATGGGAGGCCGCGAACACCGGGGAGCTGTTTTTT	CASREWEAANTGELFF
TRBV19	NA	TRBJ1-1	NA	TGTGCCAGTAGTATAGCCCTAGGAACTGAAGCTTTCTTT	CASSIALGTEAFF
TRBV20-1	NA	TRBJ1-6	NA	TGCAGTGTCGGGTGGGATTCACCCCTCCACTTT	CSVGWDSPLHF
TRBV10-3	TRBD2	TRBJ2-7	NA	TGTGCCATCAGTGACCCGGCTAGGGCTAGCGGGGCCTACGAGCAGTACTTC	CAISDPARASGAYEQYF
TRBV7-2	NA	TRBJ2-7	NA	TGTGCCAGCAGCTTACAAGGGAGTATCGACGAGCAGTACTTC	CASSLQGSIDEQYF
TRBV19	TRBD2	TRBJ2-3	NA	TGTGCCAGTAGTACAATACTAGCGGGAACGGATACGCAGTATTTT	CASSTILAGTDTQYF
TRBV20-1	TRBD1	TRBJ2-7	NA	TGCAGTGCTAGTTCGGGGCAGGGGGTTTACGAGCAGTACTTC	CSASSGQGVYEQYF